These T cell receptor beta chains were read from a single sample in a study of early T cells in non-severe SARS-CoV-2 infection. TCRdb used MiXCR to reprocess the 5' RACE reads, holding one entry per CDR3 protein. This sample has roughly 70,000 distinct CDR3 sequences, with roughly 13% found just once. Sequencing was performed on whole blood. The receptors were gathered from an adult who was a healthcare worker with PCR-confirmed SARS-CoV-2 infection or an uninfected control (not recorded which). The CDR3 runs from the conserved cysteine through the conserved F or W. The D gene is left open where the match is weak. For some rows the clone size is stated as once, few or many, or as a class when expanded; others skip it.

clone_size	v_call	cdr3_length	d_call	j_call	cdr3_nt	cdr3_aa
.	TRBV6-2/TRBV6-3	13	.	TRBJ2-3	TGTGCCAGCAGTTACGACTGGATTTCTACGCAGTATTTT	CASSYDWISTQYF
many	TRBV29-1	14	.	TRBJ1-1	TGCAGCTCCATTGGTCACAGAGTGAACACTGAAGCTTTCTTT	CSSIGHRVNTEAFF
many	TRBV20-1	13	.	TRBJ2-5	TGCAGTGCCCCCTTCGGTAGCGAGGAGACCCAGTACTTC	CSAPFGSEETQYF
few	TRBV3-1	13	.	TRBJ2-5	TGTGCCAGCAGTCAACTCTCGAGGGAGACCCAGTACTTC	CASSQLSRETQYF
few	TRBV9	14	.	TRBJ2-5	TGTGCCAGCAGCGTAGGACAGGCAAAAGAGACCCAGTACTTC	CASSVGQAKETQYF
few	TRBV7-2	16	TRBD1	TRBJ2-7	TGTGCCAGCAGCTTAGGACCGGGACAGGGGAATGGCGAGCAGTACTTC	CASSLGPGQGNGEQYF
few	TRBV5-1	15	TRBD1	TRBJ2-2	TGCGCCAGCAGAGTGGGACAGGGGGCGACCGGGGAGCTGTTTTTT	CASRVGQGATGELFF
.	TRBV19	14	.	TRBJ1-1	TGTGCCAGCAGTATCGGACACCCGAACACTGAAGCTTTCTTT	CASSIGHPNTEAFF
.	TRBV4-1	17	TRBD1	TRBJ1-1	TGCGCCAGCAGCCAAACTCGGGTGACAGGGGTAAAAACTGAAGCTTTCTTT	CASSQTRVTGVKTEAFF
many	TRBV12-3/TRBV12-4	13	TRBD1	TRBJ1-5	TGTGCCAGCACCCGGACAGGGGATCAGCCCCAGCATTTT	CASTRTGDQPQHF
few	TRBV20-1	12	.	TRBJ1-2	TGCAGTGCTAGAACAGAGCCCTATGGCTACACCTTC	CSARTEPYGYTF
many	TRBV7-2	13	.	TRBJ2-2	TGTGCCAGCAGCTCCTTTAGGGGCGGGGAGCTGTTTTTT	CASSSFRGGELFF
few	TRBV6-5	15	TRBD2	TRBJ2-7	TGTGCCAGCAGTTACTCGGCTAGCGGATCCTACGAGCAGTACTTC	CASSYSASGSYEQYF
few	TRBV27	15	TRBD1	TRBJ1-4	TGTGCCAGCAGACAGGGGGCTGCAACTAATGAAAAACTGTTTTTT	CASRQGAATNEKLFF
few	TRBV5-1	15	TRBD1	TRBJ1-2	TGCGCCAGCAGCCCCGGACAGGGGGCGGGCTATGGCTACACCTTC	CASSPGQGAGYGYTF
many	TRBV29-1	11	.	TRBJ2-5	TGCAGCGTTGACTGGCAAGAGACCCAGTACTTC	CSVDWQETQYF
many	TRBV12-5	13	.	TRBJ2-5	TGTGCTAGTCGGCGGCCCCCCCAAGAGACCCAGTACTTC	CASRRPPQETQYF
few	TRBV4-1	18	TRBD2	TRBJ2-3	TGCGCCAGCAGCCAAGAGAGTACGGGGGAGGGCCATTCAGATACGCAGTATTTT	CASSQESTGEGHSDTQYF